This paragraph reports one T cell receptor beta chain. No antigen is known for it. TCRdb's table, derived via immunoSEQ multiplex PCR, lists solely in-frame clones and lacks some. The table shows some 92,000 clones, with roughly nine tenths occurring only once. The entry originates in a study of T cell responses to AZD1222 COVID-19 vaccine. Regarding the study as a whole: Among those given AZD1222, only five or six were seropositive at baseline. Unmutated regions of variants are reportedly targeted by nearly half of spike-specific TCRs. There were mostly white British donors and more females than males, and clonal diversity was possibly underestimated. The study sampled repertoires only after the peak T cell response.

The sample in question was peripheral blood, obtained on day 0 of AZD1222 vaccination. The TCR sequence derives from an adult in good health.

In nucleotides, the CDR3 is TGTGCCAACGGACAGGGCAGACAGCCCCAGCATTTT. Translating it yields CANGQGRQPQHF. The chain combines TRBV28 with TRBJ1-5, with 8 bases identical to TRBD1. The V and J ends lost 10 bases and 7 bases, in that order; junction bases with no gene match: 6. The V gene's germline CDR1 is MDHEN and CDR2 SYDVKM. The CDR3 consists of 12 residues. The full variable domain, with the rest looked up from reference TRBV28 and TRBJ1-5, is DVKVTQSSRYLVKRTGEKVFLECVQDMDHENMFWYRQDPGLGLRLIYFSYDVKMKEKGDIPEGYSVSREKKERFSLILESASTNQTSMYLCANGQGRQPQHFGDGTRLSIL.